The 22 T cell receptor beta chains below come from one sample, sequenced in a study of T cells after somatic rescue of genetic block. Here immunoSEQ multiplex PCR was the method, and the copy in TCRdb shows in-frame clones only, minus some. The table shows 55,000 or so clones, with approximately 96% occurring only once. The sample was peripheral blood mononuclear cells (PBMCs). The source of these receptors is a child less than two years old.

V usage is TRBV27 and J usage is TRBJ1-1; a possible D gene is TRBD1 (6 bases). The CDR3 sequence is 14 residues long. The V gene's germline CDR1 is MNHEY and CDR2 SMNVEV (reference sequence). V lost 5 bases to trimming and J lost 0 bases, with 10 bases between them. CDR3 region: CASSPRGMNTEAFF. As DNA, the CDR3 is TGTGCCAGCAGTCCGAGGGGGATGAACACTGAAGCTTTCTTT.

The genes are TRBV19 and TRBJ1-5, with 10 bases that match TRBD1. In germline, CDR1 is LNHDA, CDR2 SQIVND (reference sequence). The CDR3 has 15 residues. V lost 3 bases, J lost 6 bases, and 5 bases stayed unmatched. As DNA, the CDR3 is TGTGCCAGTAGTATTGGTGGACAGGGGGTTCAGCCCCAGCATTTT. Protein sequence: CASSIGGQGVQPQHF.

This clone came up once. V is TRBV19 and J is TRBJ2-3; D assignment may be TRBD1 or TRBD2 (6 bases each). Trimming cost V 1 base and J 0 bases, with 11 bases left between them. The CDR3 is 16 residues long. Germline V gives CDR1 LNHDA, CDR2 SQIVND (reference sequence). CDR3 region: CASSIGGTTSTDTQYF. The DNA of the CDR3 is TGTGCCAGTAGTATAGGCGGGACAACTAGCACAGATACGCAGTATTTT.

The chain uses TRBV28 and TRBJ2-7; 7 positions match TRBD2. The CDR3 contains 17 residues. The germline CDR1 and CDR2 sequences are MDHEN and SYDVKM. J lost 4 bases, V lost 6 bases, and 18 bases had no gene match. CDR3 sequence (DNA): TGTGCCAGCAGCCCCTTCCCGGGGGGAGATACTTTTTACGAGCAGTACTTC. Residues: CASSPFPGGDTFYEQYF.

Points on this clone: This same CDR3 is encoded by further DNA sequences in the sample. The CDR3 bases are TGTGCCAGTAGTATCAGGGCAGATACGCAGTATTTT. Translated, it gives CASSIRADTQYF. V usage is TRBV19 and J usage is TRBJ2-3; TRBD1 might be the D (5 bases). CDR3 length: 12 residues. CDR1 is LNHDA and CDR2 is SQIVND in the germline V gene (reference sequence). The ends were cut back, 3 bases at V and 4 bases at J, with 5 bases in the middle.

The J gene is TRBJ2-2, the V gene TRBV28, with TRBD2 identical over 9 bases. CDR1 MDHEN and CDR2 SYDVKM come from the germline V gene. The CDR3 contains 17 residues. With V trimmed by 8 bases and J by 2 bases, 12 bases remained unmatched. The CDR3 reads CASGPRGGRANTGELFF. CDR3 DNA: TGTGCCAGCGGGCCACGGGGCGGGAGGGCCAACACCGGGGAGCTGTTTTTT.

V and J are TRBV11-2 and TRBJ2-7; D not certain. V was pared by 5 bases and J by 2 bases, with 13 bases between. The CDR3 is 14 amino acids. The V gene's germline CDR1 is SGHAT and CDR2 FQNNGV. The CDR3 protein is CASSRADTTYEQYF. In DNA form, the CDR3 reads TGTGCCAGCAGCCGCGCCGACACGACCTACGAGCAGTACTTC. The variable domain in full, completed from reference TRBV11-2 and TRBJ2-7, reads EAGVAQSPRYKIIEKRQSVAFWCNPISGHATLYWYQQILGQGPKLLIQFQNNGVVDDSQLPKDRFSAERLKGVDSTLKIQPAKLEDSAVYLCASSRADTTYEQYFGPGTRLTVT.

The V call is TRBV25-1, the J call TRBJ2-7, with unresolved D. Trimming left V 3 bases short and J 0 bases short, with 6 bases between. Germline assignment: CDR1 MGHDK and CDR2 SYGVNS. There are 13 residues in the CDR3. The CDR3 nucleotides read TGTGCCAGCAGTGACAGGAGCTCCTACGAGCAGTACTTC. Amino acid sequence: CASSDRSSYEQYF.

The chain links TRBV1 to TRBJ2-3; TRBD2 is the table's D call and was not checked against the DNA. TRBV1 is an annotated pseudogene. This CDR3 region has 17 residues. CDR3 loop: CTSSQWKRERGTDTQYF. The CDR3 DNA sequence: TGCACCAGCAGCCAATGGAAGCGGGAGAGAGGGACAGATACGCAGTATTTT.

The rearrangement joins TRBV7-3 to TRBJ2-2, with 8 positions matching TRBD2. The CDR3 has 15 residues. Trimming cost V 1 base and J 4 bases; bases outside gene matches: 2. Germline V lookup: CDR1 SGHTA, CDR2 FQGTGA. The chain's CDR3 is CASSLIGRATGELFF. Written as DNA, the CDR3 is TGTGCCAGCAGCTTAATCGGGAGGGCCACCGGGGAGCTGTTTTTT. The full variable domain, its missing parts supplied by reference TRBV7-3 and TRBJ2-2, is GAGVSQTPSNKVTEKGKYVELRCDPISGHTALYWYRQSLGQGPEFLIYFQGTGAADDSGLPNDRFFAVRPEGSVSTLKIQRTERGDSAVYLCASSLIGRATGELFFGEGSRLTVL.

The V call is TRBV28, the J call TRBJ1-2; perhaps TRBD1 as D (5 bases). Per germline, CDR1 MDHEN and CDR2 SYDVKM. With 3 bases removed from V and 4 bases from J, the gap between germline ends came to 9 bases. The CDR3 totals 13 residues. The CDR3 protein is CASSLQGPYGYTF. CDR3 bases: TGTGCCAGCAGTTTGCAGGGACCCTATGGCTACACCTTC.

This rearrangement joins TRBV4-1 to TRBJ2-3; D is unresolved. The V gene lost 6 bases and the J gene lost 5 bases, with 12 bases spanning the gap. Germline assignment: CDR1 MGHRA and CDR2 YSYEKL. The CDR3 loop spans 13 amino acids. The CDR3 nucleotides are TGCGCCAGCAGAGACAAAGAGCGAGATACGCAGTATTTT. It codes for CASRDKERDTQYF.

The genes are TRBV27 and TRBJ2-1; TRBD2 agrees at 13 bases. This CDR3 region has 16 residues. Germline V gene lookup returns CDR1 MNHEY and CDR2 SMNVEV (reference sequence). J gave up 4 bases and V 1 base, and 1 base lay outside the gene matches. The CDR3 sequence is CASSLWTSGSYNEQFF. The CDR3 DNA reads as TGTGCCAGCAGTTTATGGACTAGCGGGAGTTACAATGAGCAGTTCTTC.

The chain links TRBV25-1 to TRBJ2-4; D ambiguous. In germline, CDR1 is MGHDK, CDR2 SYGVNS. The CDR3 contains 11 residues. Trimming removed 4 bases from V and 5 bases from J, with 3 bases in between. DNA for the CDR3: TGTGCCAGCAGTGGACAAAACATTCAGTACTTC. Amino acids: CASSGQNIQYF.

The chain employs TRBV7-9 and TRBJ1-4, with D maybe TRBD1 (5 bases). The length of the CDR3 is 17 residues. The germline V and J ends were trimmed by 1 base and 4 bases, with 16 bases remaining between them. Germline CDR1 SEHNR, CDR2 FQNEAQ (reference sequence). CDR3 nucleotide sequence: TGTGCCAGCAGCTTAGGCATCACCGGGGGTATTAATGAAAAACTGTTTTTT. Its translation is CASSLGITGGINEKLFF.

The J gene is TRBJ1-5, the V gene TRBV6-6; the D is unclear. CDR1 MNHNY and CDR2 SVGAGI come from the germline V gene (reference sequence). V was clipped by 2 bases and J by 8 bases, with 10 bases between them. This CDR3 is 13 amino acids long. The CDR3 region is CASSYGVGEPQHF. The CDR3 DNA reads TGTGCCAGCAGTTACGGAGTCGGGGAGCCCCAGCATTTT.

This sequence joins TRBV6-5 and TRBJ2-2; 8 bases map to TRBD1. There are 14 residues in the CDR3. V lost 5 bases to trimming and J lost 5 bases; unmatched junction nucleotides: 4. Per the germline V gene, CDR1 is MNHEY and CDR2 is SVGAGI. This chain's CDR3 is CASSGQGKTGELFF. CDR3 bases: TGTGCCAGCAGTGGACAGGGAAAGACCGGGGAGCTGTTTTTT.

The rearrangement uses TRBV28 and TRBJ2-4, with TRBD2 matching 10 bases. Germline loops: CDR1 MDHEN, CDR2 SYDVKM. The CDR3 length is 16 residues. Trimming removed 4 bases from V and 1 base from J; junction bases left unmatched: 4. CDR3: CASSSPGLAAKNIQYF. The CDR3 bases are TGTGCCAGCAGTTCCCCGGGACTAGCGGCCAAAAACATTCAGTACTTC.

The gene calls are TRBV30 and TRBJ2-1; 10 bases map to TRBD2. The CDR3 is 13 amino acids. Trimming cost V 4 bases and J 8 bases; bases outside gene matches: 5. The V gene's germline CDR1 is GTSNPN and CDR2 SVGIG (reference sequence). CDR3 residues: CAWNPSGSYEQFF. CDR3 bases: TGTGCCTGGAATCCTAGCGGGAGCTATGAGCAGTTCTTC.

J is TRBJ2-2 and V is TRBV5-4, with TRBD2 identical over 9 bases. After removal of 2 bases from V and 5 bases from J, the junction contained 1 base not matched to a gene. Germline V gene lookup returns CDR1 SGHNT and CDR2 YYREEE (reference sequence). The CDR3 totals 14 residues. CDR3 amino acids: CASSFTSGTGELFF. The CDR3 DNA reads TGTGCCAGCAGCTTCACTAGCGGGACCGGGGAGCTGTTTTTT.

This clone was recorded only once. This rearrangement joins TRBV27 to TRBJ1-5; no definite D call. Germline CDR1 reads MNHEY; CDR2 reads SMNVEV (reference sequence). The CDR3 is 10 amino acids. V was cut by 6 bases and J by 3 bases, with 0 bases left in between. CDR3 nucleotides: TGTGCCAGCAGCAATCAGCCCCAGCATTTT. This translates into CASSNQPQHF.

The rearrangement uses TRBV6-1 and TRBJ2-3; 7 bases agree with TRBD1. V gave up 8 bases and J gave up 2 bases; unmatched junction bases: 4. Germline CDR1 is MNHNS and CDR2 is SASEGT. This CDR3 is 13 amino acids long. The CDR3 DNA follows: TGTGCCAGCCCCGACAGGGACACAGATACGCAGTATTTT. Amino acid sequence: CASPDRDTDTQYF.